The source of this TCR beta chain is a study of control samples from healthy donors and cancer patients. Produced via immunoSEQ multiplex PCR; TCRdb's table is partial and in-frame only. The table includes about 140,000 clones, roughly 92% detected once. This clone was recorded once. The V segment lost 0 bases and the J segment 5 bases; nucleotides outside the gene matches: 12. CDR1 SGHDT and CDR2 YYEEEE come from the germline V gene. The CDR3 spans 18 residues. This receptor was taken from a man in his forties in good health. This rearrangement joins TRBV5-6 to TRBJ2-1; 9 nucleotides match TRBD1. The sample was blood. This CDR3 reads CASSLGTGVSYGDNEQFF. The CDR3 DNA reads TGTGCCAGCAGCTTGGGGACAGGGGTGTCCTATGGGGACAATGAGCAGTTCTTC.